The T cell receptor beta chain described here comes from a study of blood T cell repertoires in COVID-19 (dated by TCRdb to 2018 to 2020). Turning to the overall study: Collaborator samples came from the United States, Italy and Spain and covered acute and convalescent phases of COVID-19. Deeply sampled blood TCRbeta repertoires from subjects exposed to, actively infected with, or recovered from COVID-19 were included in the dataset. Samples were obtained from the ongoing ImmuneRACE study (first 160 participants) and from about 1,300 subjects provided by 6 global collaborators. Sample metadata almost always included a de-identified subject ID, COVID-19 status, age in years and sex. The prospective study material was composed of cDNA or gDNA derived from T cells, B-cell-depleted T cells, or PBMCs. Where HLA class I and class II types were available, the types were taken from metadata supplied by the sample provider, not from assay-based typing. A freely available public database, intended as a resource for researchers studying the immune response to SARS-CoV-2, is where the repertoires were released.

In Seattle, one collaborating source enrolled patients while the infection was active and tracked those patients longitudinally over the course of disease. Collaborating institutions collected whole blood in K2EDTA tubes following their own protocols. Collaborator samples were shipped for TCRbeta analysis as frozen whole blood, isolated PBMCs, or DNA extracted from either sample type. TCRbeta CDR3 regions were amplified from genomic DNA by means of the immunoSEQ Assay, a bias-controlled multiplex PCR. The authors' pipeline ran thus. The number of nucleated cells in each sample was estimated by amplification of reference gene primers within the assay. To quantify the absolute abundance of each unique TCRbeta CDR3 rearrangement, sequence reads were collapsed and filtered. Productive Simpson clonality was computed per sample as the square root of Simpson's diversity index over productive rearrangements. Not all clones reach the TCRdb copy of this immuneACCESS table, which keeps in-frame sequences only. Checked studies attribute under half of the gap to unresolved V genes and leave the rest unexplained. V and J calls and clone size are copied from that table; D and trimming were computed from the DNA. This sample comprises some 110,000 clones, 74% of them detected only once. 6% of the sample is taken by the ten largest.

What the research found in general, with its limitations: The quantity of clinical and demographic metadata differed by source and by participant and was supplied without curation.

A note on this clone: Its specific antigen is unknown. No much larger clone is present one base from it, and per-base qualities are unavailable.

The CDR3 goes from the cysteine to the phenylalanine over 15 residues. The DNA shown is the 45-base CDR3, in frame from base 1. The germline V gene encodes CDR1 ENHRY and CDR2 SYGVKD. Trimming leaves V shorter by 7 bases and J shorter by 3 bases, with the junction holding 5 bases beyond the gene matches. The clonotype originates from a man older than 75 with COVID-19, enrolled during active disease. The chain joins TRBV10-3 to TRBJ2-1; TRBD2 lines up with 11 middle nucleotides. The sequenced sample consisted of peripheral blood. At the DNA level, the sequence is TGTGCCATCACCCCGACTAGCGGGGACTACAATGAGCAGTTCTTC. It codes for CAITPTSGDYNEQFF.